Given below is one TCR beta chain in context. Its antigen has not been determined. No base quality values were provided; no much bigger clone lies one nucleotide off. The entry originates in a study of radiation and T cells in renal cell carcinoma (dated by TCRdb to about 2020). Concerning the study at large: Samples were obtained from a clinical trial, in which 15 Gy stereotactic body radiation therapy was delivered to primary renal cell carcinomas and nephrectomy was performed 4 weeks later. A total of about 4 million unique CDR3 nucleotide sequences, encoding 2,658,974 unique CDR3 amino acid sequences, were found across all 50 or so samples. TCR beta sequencing covered approximately 51 samples in total, comprising about 26 tumors and some 27 peripheral blood samples.

The paper as a whole reports these results and caveats: Because pretreatment tumor biopsies were not available, the baseline intratumoral presence of clonotypes could not be determined. The single-armed trial design could not address effects of radiation dose or scheduling on the TCR repertoire. Top tumor clonotypes rose in blood from baseline to 2 weeks post-radiation, then contracted by 4 weeks, suggesting transient expansion of tumor-resident clones. Tracking of blood repertoire dynamics stopped at roughly 4 weeks after treatment, with no follow-up past that point.

The time point label, as the study defines it: baseline pretreatment blood. This specimen's treatment or condition label, per the study, means: 15 Gy SBRT to primary tumor, nephrectomy 4 weeks later. To track tumor-enriched clonotypes, serial peripheral blood was sampled from radiation-treated patients at baseline and at 2 weeks and 4 weeks after SBRT. Renal cell carcinoma with clear cell pathology was present in all patients. The QIAamp DNA Blood Mini Kit (Qiagen) was used to prepare genomic DNA for TCR sequencing. Only samples passing all quality control checks were included in the analyses. The immunoSEQ kit was used, according to the manufacturer's recommendations, to generate TCR beta libraries from genomic DNA. To prepare the libraries, a first multiplex PCR with proprietary primers was run, followed by a second PCR that added unique barcodes, and a bead cleanup was done after each round. A kit-provided positive control reaction and a negative control reaction were included in every sample batch. The final libraries were assessed on an Agilent 4200 TapeStation D1000 ScreenTape, pooled by volume, and quantified by qPCR. An Illumina NextSeq500 fitted with a MidOutput 150-cycle cartridge performed the sequencing, running 156 Read1 cycles and 15 Index1 cycles with the kit's custom primers. The pooled library was loaded at around 1 pM, and roughly 18% PhiX control was spiked in. The published analysis was carried out like this. The vendor-processed data were analyzed in R, and a clonotype was defined as all T cells that share the same CDR3 nucleotide sequence. In the clone abundance analyses, frequencies were normalized to the 10,000 most abundant clones in each sample. Before analysis, public T cell clones were removed, and these numbered fewer than six per sample on average. An abundance difference of at least 32-fold between compartments was the criterion for calling clonotypes tumor-enriched or baseline blood-enriched. A beta-binomial differential abundance model was used to identify clonotypes that expanded or contracted between blood time points. Tumor-blood repertoire similarity was measured with the Baroni-Urbani and Buser coefficient, and groups were compared using two-tailed Wilcoxon tests in R. Here the immuneACCESS table is served through TCRdb, limited to in-frame sequences with V and J called. Missing clones are a known gap in these copies; in checked studies unresolved V genes cover under half, and the rest lacks a known reason. D and trimming come from the DNA, and the V and J calls and clone size come from that table. The sample table holds approximately 22,000 clones, of which 80% were seen once. The ten largest clonotypes hold around 42% of the sample.

The germline V gene supplies CDR1 SGHTA and CDR2 FQGTGA. Taken from cysteine to phenylalanine, the CDR3 has 15 residues. Only the CDR3 DNA is retained, 45 bases long and in frame from the first base. The V end gives up 3 bases and the J end 2 bases, leaving 2 bases in the junction not matched to a gene. The rearrangement joined TRBV7-3 to TRBJ2-1, with 9 junctional bases fitting TRBD1. The sequence was obtained from a man in his 60s with renal cell carcinoma. Source: blood, taken from a patient whose treatment included radiotherapy and nephrectomy. CDR3 region: CASSFGTGTYNEQFF. The nucleotide sequence is given as TGTGCCAGCAGCTTTGGGACAGGGACCTACAATGAGCAGTTCTTC.